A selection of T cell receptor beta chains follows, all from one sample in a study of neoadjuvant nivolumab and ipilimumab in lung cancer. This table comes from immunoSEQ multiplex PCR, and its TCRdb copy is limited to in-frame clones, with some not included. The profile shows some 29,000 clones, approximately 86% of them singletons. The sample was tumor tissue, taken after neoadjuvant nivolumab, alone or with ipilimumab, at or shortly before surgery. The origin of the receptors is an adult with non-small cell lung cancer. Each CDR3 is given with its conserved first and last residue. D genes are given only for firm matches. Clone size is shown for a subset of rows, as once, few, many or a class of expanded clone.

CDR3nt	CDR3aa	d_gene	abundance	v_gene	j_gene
TGCAGCGTTGGCCGAGAGGGGGCAGGCGGGGCCAACGTCCTGACTTTC	CSVGREGAGGANVLTF	TRBD1	NA	TRBV29-1	TRBJ2-6
TGTGCCAGCTCACCAGTGAGAGGCACTGAAGCTTTCTTT	CASSPVRGTEAFF	NA	once	TRBV18	TRBJ1-1
TGTGCCTGGAGTCTCGGGGGGTCTGGGGCCAACGTCCTGACTTTC	CAWSLGGSGANVLTF	TRBD2	NA	TRBV30	TRBJ2-6
TGTGCCAGCAGCTTTTTACCGGACGGGAACACCGGGGAGCTGTTTTTT	CASSFLPDGNTGELFF	NA	NA	TRBV7-9	TRBJ2-2
TGTGCCAGCAGCCTGACAGGGGGCAATCAGCCCCAGCATTTT	CASSLTGGNQPQHF	TRBD1	NA	TRBV6-1	TRBJ1-5
TGTGCCAGTAGAGTCGGGGGAGTTGGCACTGAAGCTTTCTTT	CASRVGGVGTEAFF	NA	NA	TRBV6-5	TRBJ1-1
TGTGCCAGCAGCTTGAGCGGGGCCGAGGATACGCAGTATTTT	CASSLSGAEDTQYF	TRBD2	NA	TRBV5-5	TRBJ2-3
TGTGCCAGCAGAAGTAACGGGGGCGAGGACTTC	CASRSNGGEDF	NA	NA	TRBV2	TRBJ2-7
TGTGCCTGGAGTCGGGGAGAATGGCCTGAAGCTTTCTTT	CAWSRGEWPEAFF	NA	few	TRBV30	TRBJ1-1
TGTGCCAGCAGCAAATCGACTAGCGGGAGCGCAGATACGCAGTATTTT	CASSKSTSGSADTQYF	TRBD2	NA	TRBV9	TRBJ2-3
TGTGCCAGCAGTTCTAGCGGGGGATACGAGCAGTACTTC	CASSSSGGYEQYF	TRBD2	NA	TRBV2	TRBJ2-7